This TCR beta chain was sequenced for a study of T cells in Graves' hyperthyroidism and ophthalmopathy. Amplification of TCR beta CDR3 regions was performed using RNA transcripts as template. In the first-round RT-PCR of the TCR CDR3, the HTBI primer set was used. TCRdb independently ran MiXCR on the multiplex PCR reads; one entry per CDR3 protein. The sample yields 250,000 to 300,000 distinct CDR3 sequences, 10% to 15% seen once. This clonotype was recorded many times. Germline V gene sequence: CDR1 KGHSH, CDR2 LQKENI. The germline V and J ends were trimmed by 3 bases and 4 bases, with 9 bases remaining between them. This CDR3 has 13 residues.

The sequenced material came from blood. This chain joins TRBV18 and TRBJ1-2; unclear D gene. The receptor was isolated from a woman aged 25 to 39 with Graves' hyperthyroidism that later progressed to Graves' ophthalmopathy. The CDR3 sequence: CASSPGGTYGYTF. The CDR3, as DNA: TGTGCCAGCTCACCCGGCGGAACCTATGGCTACACCTTC.